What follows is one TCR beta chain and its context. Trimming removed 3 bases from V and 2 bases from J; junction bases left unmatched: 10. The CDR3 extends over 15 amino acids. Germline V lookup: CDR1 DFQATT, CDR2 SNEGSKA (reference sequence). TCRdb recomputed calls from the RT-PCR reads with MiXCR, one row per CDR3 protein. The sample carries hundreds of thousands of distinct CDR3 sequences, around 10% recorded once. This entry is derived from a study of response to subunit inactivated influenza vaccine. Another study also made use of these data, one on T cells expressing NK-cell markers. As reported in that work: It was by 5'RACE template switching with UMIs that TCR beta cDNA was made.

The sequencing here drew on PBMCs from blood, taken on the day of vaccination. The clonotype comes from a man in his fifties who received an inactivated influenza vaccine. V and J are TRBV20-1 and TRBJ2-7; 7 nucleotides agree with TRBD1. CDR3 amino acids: CSASGGQSIPYEQYF. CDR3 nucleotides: TGCAGTGCTAGTGGGGGACAGTCTATCCCCTACGAGCAGTACTTC.